These T cell receptor beta chains were read from a single sample in a study of PD-1 blockade in classical Hodgkin lymphoma. Some clones are missing from TCRdb's copy, which holds only in-frame ones; the method was immunoSEQ multiplex PCR. Seen here are roughly 18,000 clones, less than 80% observed once, and the top ten hold about 9%. The sample consisted of peripheral blood mononuclear cells (PBMCs), taken before the second cycle of nivolumab. Every receptor here comes from a human donor with classical Hodgkin lymphoma. Both conserved end residues are part of each CDR3. The D gene is left open where the match is weak. Clone size is given for some rows only: seen once, a few or many times, or a class if the clone is expanded.

clone size | CDR3 length | D gene | J gene | V gene | CDR3 protein | CDR3 DNA
- | 14 | TRBD1 | TRBJ2-7 | TRBV7-9 | CASSPWDRLYEQYF | TGTGCCAGCAGCCCATGGGACAGGCTCTACGAGCAGTACTTC
- | 15 | TRBD1 | TRBJ2-7 | TRBV2 | CASSDRDRVRREQYF | TGTGCCAGCAGTGACCGGGACAGGGTACGACGCGAGCAGTACTTC
few | 17 | - | TRBJ2-3 | TRBV11-3 | CASSPGLLLGGTDTQYF | TGTGCCAGCAGCCCCGGACTACTCCTAGGTGGCACAGATACGCAGTATTTT
few | 20 | TRBD2 | TRBJ2-1 | TRBV27 | CASSPRLVREAQVPLNEQFF | TGTGCCAGCAGTCCCCGTTTGGTCCGGGAGGCCCAGGTCCCCCTGAATGAGCAGTTCTTC
once | 15 | TRBD2 | TRBJ2-7 | TRBV5-1 | CASSFWREGEGEQYF | TGCGCCAGCAGCTTTTGGAGGGAGGGCGAAGGCGAGCAGTACTTC
few | 14 | TRBD2 | TRBJ2-1 | TRBV7-9 | CASSTSGGILEQFF | TGTGCCAGCTCGACTAGCGGGGGGATCTTGGAGCAGTTCTTC
- | 15 | TRBD2 | TRBJ2-1 | TRBV5-1 | CASSLEASGYNAQFF | TGCGCCAGCAGCTTGGAGGCTAGCGGTTACAATGCGCAGTTCTTC
- | 15 | TRBD1 | TRBJ1-5 | TRBV10-3 | CAISEHRGGNQPQHF | TGTGCCATCAGTGAGCACAGGGGGGGCAATCAGCCCCAGCATTTT
few | 13 | - | TRBJ1-1 | TRBV29-1 | CSVSQGSGTEAFF | TGCAGCGTATCCCAGGGATCTGGGACTGAAGCTTTCTTT
medium-sized | 16 | TRBD1 | TRBJ1-1 | TRBV5-1 | CASSLRGLGDITEAFF | TGCGCCAGCAGCTTGAGGGGGCTGGGCGATATTACTGAAGCTTTCTTT
- | 12 | - | TRBJ1-2 | TRBV7-9 | CASSSPLYGYTF | TGTGCCAGCAGCTCTCCACTCTATGGCTACACCTTC
- | 13 | - | TRBJ1-2 | TRBV28 | CASSPRGWDGYTF | TGTGCCAGCAGTCCCAGGGGCTGGGACGGCTACACCTTC
- | 15 | TRBD1 | TRBJ1-2 | TRBV9 | CASSALGQGNYGYTF | TGTGCCAGCAGCGCGTTGGGACAGGGAAACTATGGCTACACCTTC
- | 16 | TRBD1 | TRBJ2-7 | TRBV9 | CASSVERTGVRNEQYF | TGTGCCAGCAGCGTAGAAAGGACAGGGGTACGGAACGAGCAGTACTTC
- | 16 | TRBD1 | TRBJ2-7 | TRBV10-3 | CAISEPDRGYPYEQYF | TGTGCCATCAGTGAGCCCGACAGGGGGTATCCTTACGAGCAGTACTTC
- | 13 | - | TRBJ1-1 | TRBV7-9 | CASSLPASTEAFF | TGTGCCAGCAGCTTACCTGCTAGCACTGAAGCTTTCTTT
- | 16 | TRBD1 | TRBJ2-7 | TRBV18 | CASSPPPGTGEYEQYF | TGTGCCAGCTCGCCTCCCCCCGGGACAGGGGAGTACGAGCAGTACTTC
- | 15 | TRBD1 | TRBJ2-1 | TRBV6-6 | CASSLLGQSYNEQFF | TGTGCCAGCAGTTTATTGGGACAGTCCTACAATGAGCAGTTCTTC
- | 20 | TRBD2 | TRBJ2-2 | TRBV28 | CASSLFFAVGLAGGRGELFF | TGTGCCAGCAGTTTATTTTTTGCGGTCGGACTAGCGGGAGGACGCGGGGAGCTGTTTTTT
- | 14 | TRBD1 | TRBJ2-5 | TRBV6-5 | CASRPGQGIETQYF | TGTGCCAGCAGGCCGGGACAGGGGATCGAGACCCAGTACTTC
- | 14 | - | TRBJ2-1 | TRBV6-5 | CASSNRDTDDEQFF | TGTGCCAGCAGCAACCGGGACACAGACGATGAGCAGTTCTTC
- | 17 | - | TRBJ2-7 | TRBV4-1 | CASSQALPGRLSYEQYF | TGCGCCAGCAGCCAAGCTCTCCCGGGGCGCCTTTCCTACGAGCAGTACTTC
- | 14 | - | TRBJ1-1 | TRBV6-9 | CASSYKLQDLQAFF | TGTGCCAGCAGTTACAAATTACAGGACCTTCAAGCTTTCTTT
- | 12 | - | TRBJ1-5 | TRBV29-1 | CSVAGGNQPQHF | TGCAGCGTTGCAGGGGGCAATCAGCCCCAGCATTTT
few | 15 | - | TRBJ1-1 | TRBV19 | CASSITGAGGTEAFF | TGTGCCAGTAGTATTACGGGGGCCGGGGGCACTGAAGCTTTCTTT
once | 12 | - | TRBJ1-3 | TRBV10-2 | CASSREGNTIYF | TGCGCCAGCAGCAGGGAAGGAAACACCATATATTTT
- | 14 | TRBD1 | TRBJ2-7 | TRBV29-1 | CSVAQGTNSYEQYF | TGCAGCGTCGCACAGGGGACAAACTCCTACGAGCAGTACTTC
- | 15 | - | TRBJ2-5 | TRBV28 | CASTPGVAPSETQYF | TGTGCCAGCACCCCGGGAGTTGCTCCGTCAGAGACCCAGTACTTC